Each of the 26 T cell receptor beta chains below was sequenced from the same sample in a study of shared clonotypes between healthy human individuals. Clones were read by immunoSEQ multiplex PCR, and TCRdb kept only the in-frame ones, dropping some. The sample has hundreds of thousands of clones; more than 75% are singletons. Sequenced material: PBMCs. Receptors originate from a middle-aged woman in good health. Some clones in this sample may be carry-over from other donors' samples.

This rearrangement joins TRBV6-1 to TRBJ2-7; 9 bases map to TRBD1. The germline V gene encodes CDR1 MNHNS and CDR2 SASEGT. The CDR3 sequence is 16 residues long. Trimming at V came to 4 bases and at J to 8 bases, leaving 15 bases not matched to a gene. This chain's CDR3 is CASSGPRWTGVGQQYF. CDR3 DNA sequence: TGTGCCAGCAGTGGCCCCAGGTGGACAGGGGTAGGTCAGCAGTACTTC.

CDR3 in amino acids: CASSRGAGRETQYF. In DNA form, the CDR3 reads TGTGCCAGCAGTAGGGGTGCGGGGCGGGAGACCCAGTACTTC. J is TRBJ2-5 and V is TRBV28, with D perhaps matching TRBD2 (6 bases). CDR1 is MDHEN, CDR2 SYDVKM, per germline. CDR3 size: 14 residues. V lost 5 bases and J 5 bases, leaving 15 bases between the germline ends.

The chain couples TRBV27 to TRBJ1-5; D is perhaps TRBD1 (6 bases). Germline V gene data show CDR1 as MNHEY and CDR2 as SMNVEV (reference sequence). The CDR3 length is 15 residues. The V end lost 6 bases, the J end lost 7 bases, and 19 bases lay between the germline ends. CDR3 residues: CASRSGTQGTQPQHF. The DNA of the CDR3 is TGTGCCAGCAGGTCTGGGACACAGGGTACCCAGCCCCAGCATTTT.

This clone is a singleton in its sample. The rearrangement joins TRBV6-1 to TRBJ2-7; D may be TRBD1 (5 bases). Looked up from germline, CDR1 is MNHNS and CDR2 is SASEGT. The CDR3 covers 15 residues. Trimming left V 0 bases short and J 3 bases short, with 12 bases between. The CDR3 is CASSEAGAQYYEQYF. DNA for the CDR3: TGTGCCAGCAGTGAAGCAGGGGCACAGTACTACGAGCAGTACTTC.

The V gene is TRBV7-2, the J gene TRBJ1-1; the match to TRBD1 covers 8 bases. The germline V gene encodes CDR1 SGHTA and CDR2 FQGNSA. The length of the CDR3 is 15 residues. With 4 bases clipped from V and 4 bases from J, the junction kept 8 bases outside the gene matches. Written as DNA, the CDR3 is TGTGCCAGCAGCTCTCAGGGGGCTCTAGGCACTGAAGCTTTCTTT. Translated, it gives CASSSQGALGTEAFF.

The rearrangement links TRBV9 to TRBJ1-5, with a possible D match to TRBD1 (6 bases). The V gene lost 3 bases and the J gene lost 9 bases, with 13 bases spanning the gap. The CDR3 loop spans 13 amino acids. Germline CDR1 and CDR2: SGDLS and YYNGEE. The CDR3 here is CASSEGDGRPQHF. CDR3 coding DNA: TGTGCCAGCAGCGAGGGGGACGGGCGGCCCCAGCATTTT.

The chain links TRBV7-9 to TRBJ1-2; 10 bases agree with TRBD1. The CDR3 spans 16 residues. With V trimmed by 1 base and J by 6 bases, 8 bases remained unmatched. CDR1 is SEHNR and CDR2 is FQNEAQ in the germline V gene (reference sequence). The CDR3 reads CASSLVRDRGTHGYTF. DNA for the CDR3: TGTGCCAGCAGCTTAGTTCGGGACAGGGGAACCCATGGCTACACCTTC.

V gene TRBV5-1 combines with J gene TRBJ2-5, with D perhaps TRBD1 or TRBD2 (5 bases each). The J call may be faulty, since TRBJ2-7 better matches the DNA end. This CDR3 is built from 15 residues. Germline V gives CDR1 SGHRS, CDR2 YFSETQ. CDR3 region: CASSPLGVGSYEQYF. CDR3 DNA sequence: TGCGCCAGCAGCCCTTTGGGGGTAGGATCCTACGAGCAGTACTTC.

This chain links TRBV5-1 with TRBJ2-4; the D gene is possibly TRBD2 (6 bases). CDR3 size: 17 residues. V lost 0 bases and J 2 bases, leaving 15 bases between the germline ends. In germline, CDR1 is SGHRS, CDR2 YFSETQ. The CDR3 loop is CASSLGAAGGTKNIQYF. The CDR3 DNA sequence: TGCGCCAGCAGCTTGGGAGCGGCAGGAGGGACCAAAAACATTCAGTACTTC.

In its sample, this clone was seen many times. This chain uses TRBV6-1 with TRBJ1-5; D unclear. The CDR3 extends over 15 amino acids. Trimming left V 2 bases short and J 6 bases short, with 14 bases between. CDR1 and CDR2 from the germline V gene are MNHNS and SASEGT. The CDR3 DNA reads TGTGCCAGCAGTGAAACCAGTGCAGGTAGTCAGCCCCAGCATTTT. Translating it yields CASSETSAGSQPQHF.

The V and J genes are TRBV29-1 and TRBJ1-2; 7 positions agree with TRBD1. The junction had 3 bases not matched to a gene; V was cut back by 5 bases and J by 3 bases. Germline lookup yields CDR1 SQVTM and CDR2 ANQGSEA. The CDR3 has 12 amino acids. The CDR3 DNA follows: TGCAGCGTTATCGACAGGGACTATGGCTACACCTTC. It encodes CSVIDRDYGYTF.

The chain has TRBV19 and TRBJ2-7; D not certain. Germline V gene data show CDR1 as LNHDA and CDR2 as SQIVND (reference sequence). The CDR3 is 14 residues long. Trimming pared 3 bases from V and 0 bases from J, leaving 9 bases between. This chain's CDR3 is CASSISRSSYEQYF. As DNA, the CDR3 is TGTGCCAGTAGTATTTCCAGAAGCTCCTACGAGCAGTACTTC.

The chain combines TRBV21-1 with TRBJ1-5; TRBD1, the table's D call, was not compared with the DNA. TRBV21-1 is assigned pseudogene status. This CDR3 contains 18 residues. CDR3: CASSKDQGKEDSNQPQHF. CDR3 coding DNA: TGTGCCAGCAGCAAAGACCAGGGGAAGGAAGATAGCAATCAGCCCCAGCATTTT.

CDR3 nucleotides: TGTGCCAGCAGCCAAGAGGGACTAGCGGCCTACAATGAGCAGTTCTTC. This sequence encodes CASSQEGLAAYNEQFF. This chain uses TRBV14 with TRBJ2-1; TRBD2 matches 11 bases. This CDR3 is built from 16 residues. Germline CDR1 reads SGHDN; CDR2 reads FVKESK. With 0 bases clipped from V and 2 bases from J, the junction kept 0 bases outside the gene matches.

Comment on this clone: A junction end diverges from the germline sequence, so it may reflect a read error. The rearrangement uses TRBV4-2 and TRBJ2-4; TRBD2 matches 11 bases. Germline V lookup: CDR1 LGHNA, CDR2 YNFKEQ. This CDR3 has 13 residues. CDR3 region: CASSQDLLAGVTF. DNA for the CDR3: TGTGCCAGCAGCCAAGACTTACTAGCGGGAGTGACCTTC.

Turning to this clone: A read error may account for a junction end that differs from germline. In the same sample, other DNA sequences code for this CDR3. The V gene is TRBV28, the J gene TRBJ1-1; TRBD1 agrees at 8 bases. The CDR3 runs 12 residues. The germline V gene encodes CDR1 MDHEN and CDR2 SYDVKM. The CDR3 loop is CATQPPRGQAFF. The CDR3 bases are TGTGCCACCCAGCCCCCCAGGGGGCAAGCCTTCTTT.

Comment on this clone: A far larger clone is a single base away, which makes a read error likely. The sample carries other DNA sequences with the same CDR3. Written as DNA, the CDR3 is TGTGCCAGCAGCCAAGGGGTGAACACTGAAGCTTTCTTT. This translates into CASSQGVNTEAFF. The chain joins TRBV14 to TRBJ1-1; D gene uncertain. Looked up from germline, CDR1 is SGHDN and CDR2 is FVKESK. The CDR3 has 13 amino acids. V was cut by 1 base and J by 0 bases, with 3 bases left in between.

The gene calls are TRBV7-8 and TRBJ2-1; 9 bases line up with TRBD1. J lost 8 bases, V lost 5 bases, and 7 bases had no gene match. Germline V lookup: CDR1 SGHVS, CDR2 FQNEAQ. This CDR3 spans 14 amino acids. This CDR3 reads CASSIRTGAHEQFF. The CDR3 DNA reads as TGTGCCAGCAGCATTAGGACAGGGGCGCATGAGCAGTTCTTC.

V usage is TRBV30 and J usage is TRBJ2-7, with D uncertain. The V and J ends lost 2 bases and 2 bases respectively, with 10 bases between them. This CDR3 spans 13 amino acids. Per germline, CDR1 GTSNPN and CDR2 SVGIG (reference sequence). The CDR3: CAWSTHLAYEQYF. The CDR3, as DNA: TGTGCCTGGAGTACCCATCTAGCCTACGAGCAGTACTTC.

This chain connects TRBV6-1 to TRBJ1-2; tentative D call: TRBD1 (5 bases). Germline lookup yields CDR1 MNHNS and CDR2 SASEGT. V was trimmed by 0 bases and J by 8 bases, leaving 16 bases between them. The CDR3 consists of 15 residues. The CDR3 loop reads CASSEAAGRRGGYTF. The CDR3 coding sequence is TGTGCCAGCAGTGAAGCGGCGGGGCGGAGGGGCGGCTACACCTTC.

This chain links TRBV6-1 with TRBJ1-5; D unresolved. Looked up from germline, CDR1 is MNHNS and CDR2 is SASEGT. V was pared by 9 bases and J by 4 bases, with 13 bases between. The CDR3 totals 13 residues. This CDR3 is CASCSRENQPQHF. In DNA form, the CDR3 reads TGTGCCAGTTGCTCGCGGGAGAATCAGCCCCAGCATTTT.

The chain links TRBV7-6 to TRBJ2-1, with D tentatively TRBD2 (5 bases). CDR1 SGHVS and CDR2 FNYEAQ come from the germline V gene. V was pared by 4 bases and J by 9 bases, with 16 bases between. This CDR3 is built from 14 residues. The CDR3 is CASSSAGVLGEQFF. The CDR3 DNA reads TGTGCCAGCAGCTCCGCCGGGGTACTCGGTGAGCAGTTCTTC.

This clone has more than one count but fewer than ten. CDR3 sequence reads: CASTPPSAGNEQYF. In nucleotides, the CDR3 is TGTGCCAGCACCCCCCCTAGCGCCGGGAACGAGCAGTACTTC. This sequence joins TRBV27 and TRBJ2-7; maybe TRBD2 (6 bases). This CDR3 spans 14 amino acids. The germline V and J ends were trimmed by 7 bases and 5 bases, with 18 bases remaining between them. CDR1 and CDR2 (germline): MNHEY, SMNVEV (reference sequence).

The chain links TRBV10-3 to TRBJ2-3, with TRBD2 matching 8 bases. Per germline, CDR1 ENHRY and CDR2 SYGVKD. This CDR3 is 14 amino acids long. Germline trimming cut 2 bases from V and 4 bases from J; bases unmatched to any gene: 2. The CDR3 sequence: CAISEGGRPDTQYF. For the CDR3, the DNA is TGTGCCATCAGTGAGGGCGGGAGGCCAGATACGCAGTATTTT.

The chain has TRBV19 and TRBJ2-7, with a weak D call TRBD2 (6 bases). CDR3 length equals 14 residues. CDR1 is LNHDA and CDR2 is SQIVND in the germline V gene (reference sequence). The V end lost 3 bases, the J end lost 0 bases, and 9 bases lay between the germline ends. The CDR3 protein is CASSMRGNSYEQYF. For the CDR3, the DNA is TGTGCCAGTAGTATGCGCGGGAACTCCTACGAGCAGTACTTC.

The chain employs TRBV25-1 and TRBJ1-1, with D maybe TRBD1 (6 bases). In germline, CDR1 is MGHDK, CDR2 SYGVNS. Trimming removed 8 bases at V and 1 base at J, with 11 bases between. The length of the CDR3 is 13 residues. CDR3 bases: TGTGCCAGCGCCGGGACACCGAACACTGAAGCTTTCTTT. It is translated as CASAGTPNTEAFF.